These 24 T cell receptor beta chains share one sample of origin, sequenced in a study of T cell responses to AZD1222 COVID-19 vaccine. Assay used: immunoSEQ multiplex PCR; TCRdb lists only in-frame clones, some missing. The data show 70,000 to 95,000 clones, 80% seen once. This sample comprised peripheral blood, obtained on day 0 of AZD1222 vaccination. The receptors derive from an adult in good health.

The chain combines TRBV13 with TRBJ2-2; D not certain. Per germline, CDR1 PRHDT and CDR2 FYEKMQ (reference sequence). The CDR3 spans 17 residues. Trimming left V 5 bases short and J 1 base short, with 17 bases between. The DNA for the CDR3 is TGTGCCAGCAGCCCTAGGGCTTCTAAGGGGAACACCGGGGAGCTGTTTTTT. Residues: CASSPRASKGNTGELFF.

The chain couples TRBV3-1 (or the pseudogene TRBV3-2) to TRBJ1-6; D is undetermined. This CDR3 has 13 residues. The ends were cut back, 6 bases at V and 3 bases at J, with 6 bases in the middle. Germline CDR1 LGHDT, CDR2 YNNKEL (reference sequence). The CDR3 DNA follows: TGTGCCAGCAGGGCCCTCTATAATTCACCCCTCCACTTT. Translating it yields CASRALYNSPLHF.

Only one count was recorded for this clone. This chain uses TRBV11-2 with TRBJ2-3, with TRBD2 as a possible D gene (6 bases). Between the trimmed V and J ends, which lost 7 bases and 0 bases, there was a span of 14 bases. This CDR3 contains 15 residues. In germline, CDR1 is SGHAT, CDR2 FQNNGV. CDR3 in amino acids: CASKARDLSTDTQYF. The CDR3 region has the DNA TGTGCCAGCAAAGCTCGGGACTTGAGCACAGATACGCAGTATTTT.

The chain couples TRBV28 to TRBJ2-7, with D tentatively TRBD1 (5 bases). Germline V gene sequence: CDR1 MDHEN, CDR2 SYDVKM. V dropped 5 bases and J dropped 3 bases, with 14 bases sitting between them. This CDR3 comprises 14 residues. The CDR3 DNA reads as TGTGCCAGCAGTCCATCGACAGTGCGCTACGAGCAGTACTTC. It translates to CASSPSTVRYEQYF.

This clone came up once. The chain employs TRBV18 and TRBJ1-3; D remains ambiguous. Germline CDR1 KGHSH, CDR2 LQKENI. The CDR3 has 15 residues. Trimming cost V 6 bases and J 0 bases, with 12 bases left between them. The CDR3 region has the DNA TGTGCCAGCTCCCCATCGTCGTCCTCTGGAAACACCATATATTTT. This sequence encodes CASSPSSSSGNTIYF.

This clone showed up just a few times. The same CDR3 arises from other DNA sequences in this sample as well. This chain links TRBV19 with TRBJ1-5; D is unclear. Between the trimmed V and J ends, which lost 3 bases and 2 bases, there was a span of 14 bases. This CDR3 spans 16 amino acids. CDR1 and CDR2 from the germline V gene are LNHDA and SQIVND (reference sequence). CDR3 DNA sequence: TGTGCCAGTAGTATGGCGGCGGCCGGCGGCAATCAGCCCCAGCATTTT. It translates to CASSMAAAGGNQPQHF.

The chain carries TRBV6-5 and TRBJ1-2; D unresolved. The CDR3 spans 13 residues. The germline V and J ends were trimmed by 6 bases and 0 bases, with 8 bases remaining between them. CDR1 MNHEY and CDR2 SVGAGI come from the germline V gene. The CDR3 protein is CASRIEANYGYTF. CDR3 in DNA: TGTGCCAGCAGGATAGAAGCTAACTATGGCTACACCTTC.

The rearrangement joins TRBV6-1 to TRBJ1-5; D gene uncertain. V gave up 5 bases and J gave up 6 bases, with 8 bases separating them. The V gene's germline CDR1 is MNHNS and CDR2 SASEGT. The CDR3 runs to 12 residues. CDR3 DNA sequence: TGTGCCAGCAGTCTCTCGGGTCAGCCCCAGCATTTT. Translating gives CASSLSGQPQHF.

The chain uses TRBV25-1 and TRBJ1-2, with D perhaps TRBD1 (6 bases). The ends were cut back, 4 bases at V and 4 bases at J, with 13 bases in the middle. Germline V lookup: CDR1 MGHDK, CDR2 SYGVNS. This CDR3 contains 14 residues. In DNA, the CDR3 is TGTGCCAGCAGTGCGACAGGCCCGTCCTATGGCTACACCTTC. It codes for CASSATGPSYGYTF.

This chain links TRBV2 with TRBJ2-1; 8 bases are shared with TRBD1. J lost 7 bases, V lost 7 bases, and 9 bases had no gene match. This CDR3 spans 14 amino acids. Germline V gene lookup returns CDR1 SNHLY and CDR2 FYNNEI. DNA of the CDR3: TGTGCCAGCAACGAACGGACAGGGCATAATGAGCAGTTCTTC. It translates to CASNERTGHNEQFF. Full variable domain (remainder filled in from reference TRBV2 and TRBJ2-1): EPEVTQTPSHQVTQMGQEVILRCVPISNHLYFYWYRQILGQKVEFLVSFYNNEISEKSEIFDDQFSVERPDGSNFTLKIRSTKLEDSAMYFCASNERTGHNEQFFGPGTRLTVL.

CDR3 DNA: TGCGCCAGCAGCCAAGAAAGCGAGACTAGCGGGAGTAATGAGCAGTTCTTC. Protein product: CASSQESETSGSNEQFF. The chain couples TRBV4-1 to TRBJ2-1, with 12 bases identical to TRBD2. The J segment lost 7 bases and the V segment lost 0 bases, leaving 7 bases of the junction unmatched. Germline loops: CDR1 MGHRA, CDR2 YSYEKL. The CDR3 is 17 amino acids.

The rearrangement uses TRBV30 and TRBJ1-5; D remains ambiguous. The CDR3 sequence is 16 residues long. Germline values: CDR1 GTSNPN, CDR2 SVGIG (reference sequence). Trimming cost V 0 bases and J 2 bases, with 14 bases left between them. CDR3 protein: CAWSVVGSVGNQPQHF. CDR3 nucleotides: TGTGCCTGGAGTGTAGTGGGTTCGGTGGGCAATCAGCCCCAGCATTTT.

With regard to this clone: Other DNA sequences in this sample translate to the same CDR3. V usage is TRBV2 and J usage is TRBJ2-4; D is unclear. Per germline, CDR1 SNHLY and CDR2 FYNNEI. The ends were cut back, 3 bases at V and 0 bases at J, with 3 bases in the middle. The CDR3 runs 13 residues. The DNA of the CDR3 is TGTGCCAGCAGTGACCTAGCCAAAAACATTCAGTACTTC. Protein: CASSDLAKNIQYF.

The rearrangement uses TRBV12-5 and TRBJ2-3; tentative D call: TRBD2 (6 bases). Germline V gene data show CDR1 as LGHNT and CDR2 as FRNRAP. The CDR3 length is 14 residues. V dropped 1 base and J dropped 5 bases, with 10 bases sitting between them. The CDR3 bases are TGTGCTAGTGGTTTGGGTGGAGGGATAGATACGCAGTATTTT. Protein product: CASGLGGGIDTQYF. The variable domain in full, with the rest retrieved from reference TRBV12-5 and TRBJ2-3, is DARVTQTPRHKVTEMGQEVTMRCQPILGHNTVFWYRQTMMQGLELLAYFRNRAPLDDSGMPKDRFSAEMPDATLATLKIQPSEPRDSAVYFCASGLGGGIDTQYFGPGTRLTVL.

The chain links TRBV11-2 to TRBJ1-2; possibly TRBD1 for D (5 bases). This CDR3 comprises 13 residues. V lost 5 bases and J lost 8, with 15 bases in between. Germline V CDR1 and CDR2: SGHAT, FQNNGV. CDR3: CASSPGWGEGYTF. Here the CDR3 DNA reads TGTGCCAGCAGCCCCGGCTGGGGGGAAGGCTACACCTTC.

The rearrangement uses TRBV5-1 and TRBJ1-3; D is ambiguous. The CDR3 extends over 15 amino acids. V was pared by 5 bases and J by 0 bases, with 12 bases between. From germline, CDR1 is SGHRS and CDR2 YFSETQ. The CDR3: CASSSVGDSGNTIYF. DNA for the CDR3: TGCGCCAGCAGTTCGGTCGGGGACTCTGGAAACACCATATATTTT. The full variable domain, completed using reference TRBV5-1 and TRBJ1-3, is KAGVTQTPRYLIKTRGQQVTLSCSPISGHRSVSWYQQTPGQGLQFLFEYFSETQRNKGNFPGRFSGRQFSNSRSEMNVSTLELGDSALYLCASSSVGDSGNTIYFGEGSWLTVV.

This clone was seen a single time. This chain links TRBV30 with TRBJ2-5, with D perhaps being TRBD1 or TRBD2 (6 bases each). CDR3 length: 16 residues. V was clipped by 0 bases and J by 0 bases, with 14 bases between them. Germline V gene data show CDR1 as GTSNPN and CDR2 as SVGIG (reference sequence). CDR3 region: CAWSVLRGLYQETQYF. CDR3 bases: TGTGCCTGGAGTGTACTCCGGGGGCTCTACCAAGAGACCCAGTACTTC.

V usage is TRBV19 and J usage is TRBJ1-1; no reliable D call. Trimming shortened V by 6 bases and J by 0 bases, and 5 bases separated the two germline ends. This CDR3 comprises 12 residues. Germline values: CDR1 LNHDA, CDR2 SQIVND (reference sequence). CDR3 in DNA: TGTGCCAGTAGCCGAATGAACACTGAAGCTTTCTTT. Translation gives CASSRMNTEAFF.

A single count supports this clone. The chain carries TRBV3-1 (or the pseudogene TRBV3-2) and TRBJ1-3; D gene unclear. Germline CDR1 reads LGHDT; CDR2 reads YNNKEL (reference sequence). The CDR3 is made up of 16 amino acids. V was pared by 4 bases and J by 1 base, with 14 bases between. The CDR3 DNA follows: TGTGCCAGCAGCCTTAGACCGGGCCCATCTGGAAACACCATATATTTT. It translates to CASSLRPGPSGNTIYF.

Only a few counts were recorded for this clone. This sequence joins TRBV5-4 and TRBJ1-1; no reliable D call. The germline V gene encodes CDR1 SGHNT and CDR2 YYREEE (reference sequence). The CDR3 is made up of 13 amino acids. Trimming cost V 1 base and J 5 bases, with 9 bases left between them. Here the CDR3 DNA reads TGTGCCAGCAGCTTGCTTCCGGGAACTGAAGCTTTCTTT. Residues: CASSLLPGTEAFF.

The genes are TRBV3-1 (or the pseudogene TRBV3-2) and TRBJ2-7, with D unresolved. The V gene lost 4 bases and the J gene lost 3 bases, with 7 bases spanning the gap. Germline V gene data show CDR1 as LGHDT and CDR2 as YNNKEL (reference sequence). CDR3 length equals 12 residues. The CDR3 here is CASSREFYEQYF. For the CDR3, the DNA is TGTGCCAGCAGCCGAGAATTCTACGAGCAGTACTTC.

This chain connects TRBV11-2 to TRBJ2-3, with D perhaps assigned TRBD1 or TRBD2 (6 bases each). V lost 7 bases and J 0 bases, leaving 20 bases between the germline ends. The CDR3 has 17 amino acids. Germline CDR1 reads SGHAT; CDR2 reads FQNNGV. As DNA, the CDR3 is TGTGCCAGCACCATCTTGGGTCGGGGGCGCAGCACAGATACGCAGTATTTT. This sequence encodes CASTILGRGRSTDTQYF.

The chain combines TRBV2 with TRBJ1-1, with D uncertain. The CDR3 has 15 amino acids. Germline CDR1 SNHLY, CDR2 FYNNEI. Trimming took 6 bases from V and 1 from J, leaving 15 bases between them. The CDR3 sequence: CASSDPDPRNTEAFF. CDR3 sequence (DNA): TGTGCCAGCAGCGACCCCGACCCCAGGAACACTGAAGCTTTCTTT.

This chain joins TRBV6-5 and TRBJ2-3; TRBD2 matches 14 bases. Germline V gene data show CDR1 as MNHEY and CDR2 as SVGAGI. The CDR3 covers 15 residues. The ends lost 8 bases at V and 5 bases at J; junction bases unmatched: 6. This CDR3 reads CASYSGLAGVDTQYF. The CDR3 bases are TGTGCCAGCTATTCGGGACTAGCGGGAGTAGATACGCAGTATTTT.